This T cell receptor (beta chain) was identified in a study of PD-L1 blockade in urothelial cancer. Study overall: The study started patients on atezolizumab at some point between 2014 and 2016, giving 1,200 mg intravenously every 3 weeks. Blood samples had a median of about 150,000 T cells. Study observations and caveats: Better survival was predicted by below-median pretreatment blood TCR clonality.

Trimming removed 5 bases from V and 4 bases from J; junction bases left unmatched: 5. The length of the CDR3 is 15 residues. The germline V gene has CDR1 MNHEY and CDR2 SMNVEV (reference sequence). Remarks on this clone: The antigen is unknown.

Assay used: immunoSEQ multiplex PCR; TCRdb lists only in-frame clones, some missing. Of fewer than 40,000 clones in the sample, about 90% were seen once. This chain uses TRBV27 with TRBJ2-2, with TRBD1 matching over 9 bases. This TCR derives from a man aged 45 to 65 with urothelial cancer. The material was PBMCs, obtained around atezolizumab (anti-PD-L1) treatment. For the CDR3, the DNA is TGTGCCAGCAGTCCCGGGACAGGGACCACCGGGGAGCTGTTTTTT. Translated, it gives CASSPGTGTTGELFF.